A selection of T cell receptor beta chains follows, all from one sample in a study of T-cell reconstitution after alpha-beta-depleted transplantation in children. TCRdb called the PCR reads again in MiXCR, with one record for every CDR3 protein. The profile covers hundreds of thousands of distinct CDR3 sequences, with 20% to 30% appearing a single time and 4% to 5.5% taken by the ten largest. Sequencing used PBMCs, mostly from graft donor cells, obtained 360 days after TCRalphabeta/CD19-depleted stem cell transplant. The source of these receptors is a female patient under 10 years old who had a stem cell transplant for congenital amegakaryocytic thrombocytopenia, so the T cells may come from the graft donor. Each CDR3 is given with its conserved first and last residue. The D gene is left open where the match is weak.

V	J	D	CDR3
TRBV19	TRBJ1-1	.	CASTPDIGNTEAFF
TRBV20-1	TRBJ2-7	.	CSAREGAYEQYF
TRBV6-5	TRBJ2-2	.	CASSYPSGRLNTGELFF
TRBV6-5	TRBJ1-2	.	CASSYSPNYGYTF
TRBV7-9	TRBJ2-1	TRBD2	CASSLVKREDRYEQFF
TRBV4-2	TRBJ2-7	TRBD1	CASSQVSGQGIYEQYF
TRBV12-3/TRBV12-4	TRBJ2-2	.	CASYYSTGELFF
TRBV6-1	TRBJ2-2	.	CASSEFWNTGELFF
TRBV28	TRBJ2-7	.	CASRQGGDYEQYF
TRBV3-1	TRBJ2-3	.	CASSRLPKIRVTDTQYF
TRBV19	TRBJ2-3	.	CASSIMGDFSVSGDTQYF
TRBV10-3	TRBJ2-1	TRBD2	CAIKGSSGGAYNEQFF
TRBV20-1	TRBJ2-1	TRBD1	CSAAPGQGYNEQFF
TRBV3-1	TRBJ2-7	.	CASSVETGEQYF
TRBV20-1	TRBJ2-7	.	CSALDNYEQYF
TRBV5-6	TRBJ1-2	TRBD1	CASSFDRADGYTF
TRBV2	TRBJ2-3	TRBD1	CSSRGRTGFTDTQYF
TRBV29-1	TRBJ2-3	.	CSVGRRTGFTDTQYF
TRBV5-1	TRBJ2-2	TRBD2	CASSLVVLAGGTGELFF
TRBV5-1	TRBJ2-7	TRBD2	CASSLDGSGLAAEQYF
TRBV4-2	TRBJ2-1	.	CASSPSGREQFF
TRBV5-1	TRBJ2-2	.	CASTVGTGELFF
TRBV29-1	TRBJ2-3	TRBD1	CSVVQTRQGITDTQYF
TRBV6-2/TRBV6-3	TRBJ2-7	.	CASSLVRLYEQYF
TRBV4-3	TRBJ2-6	.	CASSAHWGSGANVLTF
TRBV27	TRBJ2-7	TRBD1	CASSSAGTGAYEQYF
TRBV5-1	TRBJ2-7	TRBD1	CASSFGTGLQAEQYF
TRBV2	TRBJ2-5	.	CASSTYNPGHQETQYF
TRBV5-1	TRBJ2-3	.	CASSSVRRGSTDTQYF
TRBV7-2	TRBJ2-1	.	CASSLAYNEQFF
TRBV20-1	TRBJ2-5	TRBD1	CSARDKDRGRETQYF
TRBV5-1	TRBJ1-1	TRBD1	CASSRQGAGTEAFF
TRBV5-1	TRBJ2-1	TRBD2	CASSSSGGAYNEQFF
TRBV27	TRBJ1-1	.	CASSLIGRVWTEAFF
TRBV6-2/TRBV6-3	TRBJ2-7	TRBD1	CASRGPGTGRSEQYF
TRBV7-9	TRBJ2-7	TRBD1	CASSTQGVNEQYF
TRBV5-1	TRBJ2-7	TRBD1	CASSLVPPDRYDEQYF
TRBV6-5	TRBJ2-7	TRBD2	CASSYSNGGLSYEQYF
TRBV19	TRBJ2-1	.	CASSIAWGSFYNEQFF
TRBV20-1	TRBJ1-4	TRBD1	CSARTGFGQKLFF